This T cell receptor beta chain was identified in a study of cytomegalovirus exposure and HLA in healthy donors. Study information: One earlier analysis, a look at about 179 million T cells, found almost 120 million unique TCR beta sequences. An early data release held approximately 80 million unique TCRs from HLA-typed donors.

Study findings and constraints: A prior analysis recorded that most TCR beta V segments were productive about 90% or about 30% of the time.

To note about this clone: No antigen is known for it.

The PCR used 60 Vbeta and 13 Jbeta primers. This table comes from immunoSEQ multiplex PCR, and its TCRdb copy is limited to in-frame clones, with some not included. The sample comprises 150,000 to 170,000 clones, roughly 70% of which are singletons, and around 2.3% rests with the top ten. CDR1 and CDR2 (germline): MDHEN, SYDVKM. The CDR3 extends over 15 amino acids. V gave up 2 bases and J gave up 7 bases; unmatched junction bases: 5. The clonotype was recovered from a man aged 25-40 years in good health and CMV-seronegative. Sequences were obtained from PBMCs. This chain links TRBV28 with TRBJ2-2; TRBD2 matches 9 bases. In DNA, the CDR3 is TGTGCCAGCAGTTTACGCGGGGGGGCGATCGGGGAGCTGTTTTTT. As protein: CASSLRGGAIGELFF.